The entry that follows covers one TCR beta chain sequence. In the study's own analysis: Nucleated cell number was recorded as an estimate derived from reference gene primer amplification. Assay: immunoSEQ multiplex PCR; the TCRdb copy retains only in-frame clones and omits some. D and trimming come from the DNA, and the V and J calls and clone size come from that table. The sample includes 100,000 to 150,000 clones, about nine tenths of them seen just once. This record belongs to a study of blood T cell repertoires in COVID-19. In the study overall: Researchers got acute and convalescent COVID-19 samples from the United States, Italy and Spain. T cells, B-cell-depleted T cells, or PBMCs supplied cDNA or gDNA.

The CDR3 is made up of 18 amino acids. J lost 4 bases, V lost 4 bases, and 9 bases had no gene match. CDR1 is KGHDR, CDR2 SFDVKD, per germline. The sequencing sample was made of peripheral blood. The rearrangement links TRBV24-1 to TRBJ2-1, with 13 bases aligning to TRBD2. The receptor was isolated from a man between 65 and 85 years old who had recovered from COVID-19. The CDR3: CATSDPRTSGGPYNEQFF. Here the CDR3 DNA reads TGTGCCACCAGTGACCCTAGGACTAGCGGGGGCCCTTACAATGAGCAGTTCTTC.